This T cell receptor (beta chain) emerged from a study of shared clonotypes between healthy human individuals. Profiled with immunoSEQ multiplex PCR; TCRdb holds only in-frame clones, not every one. The table includes approximately 740,000 clones, around 93% detected once. A remark on this clone: Its antigen is undetermined.

Findings and limits, study-wide: Read depth was anticipated to influence clonotype sharing among donors. Tissues were not sampled, only blood, and their repertoires likely differ.

CD45RO-negative, CCR7-selected cells formed the naive CD8 fraction, which excluded terminally differentiated effector memory CD45RA+ cells. The CDR3 sequence is 17 residues long. After removal of 5 bases from V and 3 bases from J, the junction contained 10 bases not matched to a gene. Germline loops: CDR1 SEHNR, CDR2 FQNEAQ (reference sequence). V usage is TRBV7-9 and J usage is TRBJ2-1, with 10 bases fitting TRBD2. Sequencing was carried out using naive CD8+ T cells sorted from blood. The clonotype comes from a man aged 30 to 45 in good health. The CDR3 region is CASSPGLAGVSYNEQFF. CDR3 nucleotides: TGTGCCAGCAGCCCTGGGCTAGCGGGAGTTAGCTACAATGAGCAGTTCTTC.